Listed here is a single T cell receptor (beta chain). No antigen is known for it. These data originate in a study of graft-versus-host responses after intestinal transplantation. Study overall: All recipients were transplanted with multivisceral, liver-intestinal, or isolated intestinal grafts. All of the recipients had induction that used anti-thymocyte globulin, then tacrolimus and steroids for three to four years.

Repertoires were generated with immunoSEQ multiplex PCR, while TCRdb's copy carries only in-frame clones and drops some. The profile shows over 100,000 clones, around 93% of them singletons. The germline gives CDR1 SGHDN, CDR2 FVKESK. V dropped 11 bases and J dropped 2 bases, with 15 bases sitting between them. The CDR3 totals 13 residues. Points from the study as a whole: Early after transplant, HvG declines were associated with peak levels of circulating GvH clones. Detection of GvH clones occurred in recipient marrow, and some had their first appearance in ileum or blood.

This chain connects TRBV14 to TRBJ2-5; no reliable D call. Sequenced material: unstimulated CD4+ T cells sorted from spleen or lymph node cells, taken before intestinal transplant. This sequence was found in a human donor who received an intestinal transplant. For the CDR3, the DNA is TGTGCCCCAAAGGTGGCTTCTCAAGAGACCCAGTACTTC. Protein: CAPKVASQETQYF.